What follows are 5 T cell receptor beta chains derived from one specimen sequenced in a study of T cells in Graves' hyperthyroidism and ophthalmopathy. Using RNA transcripts as the source, TCR beta CDR3 regions were amplified. Initially, a first-round RT-PCR of the TCR CDR3 employed the HTBI primer set. MiXCR, run by TCRdb on the multiplex PCR reads, gives a single entry per CDR3 protein. The sample has approximately 400,000 distinct CDR3 sequences; around 16% are singletons. Specimen: blood. These receptors all come from a woman under 30 with Graves' hyperthyroidism that later progressed to Graves' ophthalmopathy.

Many counts were recorded for this clonotype. This chain joins TRBV18 and TRBJ2-5; the match to TRBD2 covers 10 bases. This CDR3 comprises 14 residues. Germline CDR1 KGHSH, CDR2 LQKENI. V was clipped by 1 base and J by 4 bases; unmatched bases: 0. CDR3 residues: CASSPLAGGETQYF. Here the CDR3 DNA reads TGTGCCAGCTCACCACTAGCGGGAGGAGAGACCCAGTACTTC. Using reference TRBV18 and TRBJ2-5 for the parts outside the CDR3, the full variable domain is NAGVMQNPRHLVRRRGQEARLRCSPMKGHSHVYWYRQLPEEGLKFMVYLQKENIIDESGMPKERFSAEFPKEGPSILRIQQVVRGDSAAYFCASSPLAGGETQYFGPGTRLLVL.

The chain recombines TRBV5-1 with TRBJ2-7, with 10 bases identical to TRBD1. This CDR3 is 13 amino acids long. Germline assignment: CDR1 SGHRS and CDR2 YFSETQ. With V trimmed by 7 bases and J by 1 base, 2 bases remained unmatched. CDR3 amino acids: CASQGQGSYEQYF. The CDR3 bases are TGCGCCAGCCAGGGACAGGGGTCCTACGAGCAGTACTTC.

This rearrangement joins TRBV28 to TRBJ2-4; TRBD1 or TRBD2 may be the D gene (6 bases each). V was trimmed by 5 bases and J by 1 base, leaving 18 bases between them. CDR1 and CDR2 (germline): MDHEN, SYDVKM. This CDR3 spans 17 amino acids. In DNA, the CDR3 is TGTGCCAGCAGTGTCCCCCCCCAGGGGAGGGCCAAAAACATTCAGTACTTC. It translates to CASSVPPQGRAKNIQYF.

The chain uses TRBV9 and TRBJ1-4, with D unresolved. This CDR3 is 14 amino acids long. The germline V gene has CDR1 SGDLS and CDR2 YYNGEE. The V and J ends lost 1 base and 5 bases respectively, with 9 bases between them. The CDR3 here is CASSVLGANEKLFF. The DNA of the CDR3 is TGTGCCAGCAGCGTATTAGGTGCAAATGAAAAACTGTTTTTT.

Only a few counts were recorded for this clonotype. V is TRBV7-2 and J is TRBJ2-1, with D maybe TRBD2 (5 bases). CDR3 length: 16 residues. Germline assignment: CDR1 SGHTA and CDR2 FQGNSA. V lost 6 bases and J 6 bases, leaving 21 bases between the germline ends. The CDR3 loop is CASRSKRSAAPNEQFF. In nucleotides, the CDR3 is TGTGCCAGCAGATCAAAGCGGTCAGCGGCACCCAATGAGCAGTTCTTC. The whole variable domain, filled in from reference TRBV7-2 and TRBJ2-1, reads GAGVSQSPSNKVTEKGKDVELRCDPISGHTALYWYRQSLGQGLEFLIYFQGNSAPDKSGLPSDRFSAERTGGSVSTLTIQRTQQEDSAVYLCASRSKRSAAPNEQFFGPGTRLTVL.